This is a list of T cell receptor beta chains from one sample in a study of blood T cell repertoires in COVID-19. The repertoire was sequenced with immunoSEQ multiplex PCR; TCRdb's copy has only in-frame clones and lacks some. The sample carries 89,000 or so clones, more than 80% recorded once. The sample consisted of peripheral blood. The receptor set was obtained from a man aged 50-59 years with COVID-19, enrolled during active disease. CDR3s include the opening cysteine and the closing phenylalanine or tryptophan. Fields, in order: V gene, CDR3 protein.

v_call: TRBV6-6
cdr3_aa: CASSLKLVLANTGELFF

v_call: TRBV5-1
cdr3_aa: CASSLRSGGANTEAFF

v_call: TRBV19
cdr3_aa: CASSTTTVPDTQYF

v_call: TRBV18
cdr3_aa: CASSAVGTGRNEQFF

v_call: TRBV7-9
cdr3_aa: CASSLSGGATDTQYF

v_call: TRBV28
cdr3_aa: CASRQTGETYEQYF

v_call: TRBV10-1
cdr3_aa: CASSVGREQAPLHF

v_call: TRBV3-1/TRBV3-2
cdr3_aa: CASSLMGTEQFF

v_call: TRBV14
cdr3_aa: CASSQQGLTNEKLFF

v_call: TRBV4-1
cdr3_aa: CASSQDGGARWNSPLHF

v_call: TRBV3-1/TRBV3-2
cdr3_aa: CASSQLSGQVRANEKLFF

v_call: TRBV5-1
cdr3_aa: CASSTGTVARGYTF

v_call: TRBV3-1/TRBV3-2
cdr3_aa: CASSRDRPAYEQYF

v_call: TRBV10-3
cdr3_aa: CAISESIGRDYGYTF

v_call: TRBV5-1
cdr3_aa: CASSPGTGGTEAFF

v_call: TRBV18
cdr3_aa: CASSPSSGGSNEQFF

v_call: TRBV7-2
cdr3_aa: CASSSVAGGPKDTQYF

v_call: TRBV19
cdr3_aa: CASQGYSNQPQHF

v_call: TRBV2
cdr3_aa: CASRDGQFSPLHF

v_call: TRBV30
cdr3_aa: CAREWGDGYTF

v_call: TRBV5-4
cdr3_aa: CATPGQGGADTQYF

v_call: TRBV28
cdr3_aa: CASSPPPGTGGIGSPLHF

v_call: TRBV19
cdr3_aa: CASSIRGGRNTEAFF

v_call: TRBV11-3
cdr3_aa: CASSRRLAGEETQYF

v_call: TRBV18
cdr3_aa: CASSPLPGTDTQYF

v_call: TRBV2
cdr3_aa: CASSALTGGSGELFF

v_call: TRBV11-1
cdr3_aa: CASSIAGLAGGELFF

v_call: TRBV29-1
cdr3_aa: CSVEETGGDTEAFF

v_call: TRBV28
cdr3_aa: CASRRQGENTEAFF

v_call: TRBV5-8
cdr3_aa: CASSLGQGNFSPLHF

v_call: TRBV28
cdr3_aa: CATSRPFRAEAFF

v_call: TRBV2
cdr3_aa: CASSEFKGTGFYEQYF

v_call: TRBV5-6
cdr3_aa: CASSLVGQGRDTQYF

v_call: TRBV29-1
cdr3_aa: CSVGTGGMAYEQYF

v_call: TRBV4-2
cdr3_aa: CASSQPSGEGNYEQYF